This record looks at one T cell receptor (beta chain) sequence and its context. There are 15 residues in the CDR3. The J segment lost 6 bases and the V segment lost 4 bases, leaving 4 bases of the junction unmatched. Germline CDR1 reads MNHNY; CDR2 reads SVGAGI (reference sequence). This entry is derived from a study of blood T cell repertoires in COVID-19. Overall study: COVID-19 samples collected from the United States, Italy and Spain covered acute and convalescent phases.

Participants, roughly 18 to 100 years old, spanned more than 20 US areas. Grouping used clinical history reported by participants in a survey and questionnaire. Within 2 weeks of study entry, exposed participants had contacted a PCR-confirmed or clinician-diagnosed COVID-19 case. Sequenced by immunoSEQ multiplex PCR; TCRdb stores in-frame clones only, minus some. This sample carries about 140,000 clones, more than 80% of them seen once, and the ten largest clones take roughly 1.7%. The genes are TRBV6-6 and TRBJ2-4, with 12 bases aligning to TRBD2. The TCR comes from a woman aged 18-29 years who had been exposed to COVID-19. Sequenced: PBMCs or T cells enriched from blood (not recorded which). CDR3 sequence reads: CASSFSSGRVNIQYF. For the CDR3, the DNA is TGTGCCAGCAGTTTCTCTAGCGGGAGGGTAAACATTCAGTACTTC.